These 10 T cell receptor beta chains came from one sample sequenced in a study of blood T cells in healthy people across ages. The use of a sample-barcoded 5' primer and a J-beta primer mix characterized a second PCR of roughly 6 to 11 cycles. TCRdb re-derived calls from the 5' RACE reads in MiXCR, one entry per CDR3 protein. Of 450,000 to 700,000 distinct CDR3 sequences in the sample, 27% were seen once. The sample consisted of blood. These TCRs come from a woman aged 70-85 years in good health.

This clonotype was detected a few times. This chain uses TRBV12-3 or TRBV12-4 with TRBJ2-3; 11 bases agree with TRBD1. The CDR3 loop spans 16 amino acids. V gave up 5 bases and J gave up 3 bases; unmatched junction bases: 7. As DNA, the CDR3 is TGTGCCAGCAGTCTTTCGGACAGGGGGCGGACAGATACGCAGTATTTT. As protein: CASSLSDRGRTDTQYF.

This clonotype was picked up many times. The rearrangement joins TRBV5-1 to TRBJ2-7; D call uncertain. From germline, CDR1 is SGHRS and CDR2 YFSETQ. V was trimmed by 1 base and J by 8 bases, leaving 22 bases between them. The CDR3 covers 16 residues. In DNA form, the CDR3 reads TGCGCCAGCAGCTTGTCGGCCACTAAGCGCGCTACGCAGCAGTACTTC. Translating it yields CASSLSATKRATQQYF.

A few counts support this clonotype. The chain links TRBV6-2 or TRBV6-3 to TRBJ2-7; 12 bases are shared with TRBD2. Trimming at V came to 7 bases and at J to 4 bases, leaving 8 bases not matched to a gene. The germline gives CDR1 MNHEY, CDR2 SVGEGT. This CDR3 region has 15 residues. DNA of the CDR3: TGTGCCAGCACCGAACTAGCGGGGGGCCGGTACGAGCAGTACTTC. Protein sequence: CASTELAGGRYEQYF.

As to this clonotype: At one end, the junction sequence differs from germline, possibly due to a read error. This chain connects TRBV5-1 to TRBJ1-2; TRBD1 might be the D (6 bases). This CDR3 is 14 amino acids long. CDR1 is SGHRS, CDR2 YFSETQ, per germline. CDR3 nucleotide sequence: TGCGCCGGCAGCTCAAGGGGGGCAGAGGGAGGCTACACCTTC. Amino acid sequence: CAGSSRGAEGGYTF.

V usage is TRBV5-1 and J usage is TRBJ1-2, with 8 bases fitting TRBD1. The CDR3 contains 15 residues. The germline CDR1 and CDR2 sequences are SGHRS and YFSETQ. V gave up 2 bases and J gave up 6 bases; unmatched junction bases: 9. In DNA form, the CDR3 reads TGCGCCAGCAGCTTAGCGGCCAAGACAGGGGATGGCTACACCTTC. This gives the protein CASSLAAKTGDGYTF.

This clonotype was observed at least ten times. J is TRBJ2-5 and V is TRBV29-1; TRBD2 might be the D (7 bases). Germline-derived CDR1 and CDR2 are SQVTM and ANQGSEA. V was shortened by 2 bases and J by 11 bases, with 15 bases between the two germline ends. The CDR3 is 12 residues long. In DNA form, the CDR3 reads TGCAGCGTTGAACAGTTCGGGGGGCATCAGTACTTC. Amino acid sequence: CSVEQFGGHQYF.

This clonotype appeared a few times. The V gene is TRBV24-1, the J gene TRBJ2-3, with D possibly being TRBD1 (6 bases). This CDR3 spans 18 amino acids. V was trimmed by 3 bases and J by 3 bases, leaving 21 bases between them. The germline V gene encodes CDR1 KGHDR and CDR2 SFDVKD. Written as DNA, the CDR3 is TGTGCCACCAGTGATAGGGGTAGGGGCAGGGGCGCGACAGATACGCAGTATTTT. The encoded protein is CATSDRGRGRGATDTQYF.

This clonotype turned up a few times. This chain joins TRBV6-2 or TRBV6-3 and TRBJ1-2; unclear D gene. With 6 bases removed from V and 2 bases from J, the gap between germline ends came to 13 bases. The CDR3 totals 14 residues. Germline-derived CDR1 and CDR2 are MNHEY and SVGEGT. The CDR3: CASSPNRVNYGYTF. Written as DNA, the CDR3 is TGTGCCAGCAGCCCAAATCGGGTAAACTATGGCTACACCTTC.

The V gene is TRBV7-2, the J gene TRBJ2-1; D tentatively reads TRBD1 or TRBD2 (5 bases each). Deletions cut 1 base from V and 1 base from J, with 11 bases between. Germline values: CDR1 SGHTA, CDR2 FQGNSA. The CDR3 covers 16 residues. The CDR3: CASSLGWDLSYNEQFF. The CDR3 DNA is TGTGCCAGCAGCTTAGGTTGGGACCTTTCCTACAATGAGCAGTTCTTC.

V gene TRBV19 combines with J gene TRBJ1-4, with D maybe TRBD1 (6 bases). This CDR3 is built from 14 residues. V lost 6 bases, J lost 3 bases, and 11 bases lay in between. CDR1 is LNHDA and CDR2 is SQIVND in the germline V gene (reference sequence). The CDR3 here is CASRPTGPNEKLFF. CDR3 in DNA: TGTGCCAGTAGACCGACAGGTCCTAATGAAAAACTGTTTTTT.